This T cell receptor beta chain was profiled in a study of blood T cell repertoires in COVID-19. Study-level information: Spain, Italy and the United States supplied samples that represented acute and convalescent COVID-19. T cells, B-cell-depleted T cells, or PBMCs supplied cDNA or gDNA.

Original handling: Amplifying reference gene primers gave estimates of nucleated cell counts. Only in-frame clones appear in the TCRdb table, and some are missing; sequencing was by immunoSEQ multiplex PCR. V, J and clone size reflect that table, while D and trimming were determined from the DNA. The table lists 210,000 or so clones, around 80% of them singletons. Germline assignment: CDR1 MNHNY and CDR2 SVGAGI (reference sequence). The CDR3 extends over 15 amino acids. V was pared by 5 bases and J by 1 base, with 6 bases of the junction left unmatched. This clone was observed a few times. The material sequenced was peripheral blood. This TCR was recovered from a woman between 40 and 50 years old with acute or convalescent COVID-19. V gene TRBV6-6 combines with J gene TRBJ2-7, with 9 positions matching TRBD1. CDR3 residues: CASSLGQGFSYEQYF. In DNA, the CDR3 is TGTGCCAGCAGTCTGGGACAGGGCTTTTCCTACGAGCAGTACTTC.